This T cell receptor beta chain was observed in a study of radiotherapy plus CTLA-4 blockade in lung cancer. Study as a whole: Objective responses arose in over 15% of patients, and 31% experienced disease control.

For this clone: Antigen: not known.

The study gave focal radiation plus ipilimumab CTLA-4 blockade to patients with chemo-refractory metastatic non-small-cell lung cancer. This CDR3 region has 17 residues. Germline V gene sequence: CDR1 SGDLS, CDR2 YYNGEE. Trimming pared 4 bases from V and 6 bases from J, leaving 23 bases between. Study-wide findings and caveats: TCR clones from tumors expanded in blood after radiotherapy plus ipilimumab. Increased serum interferon-beta after radiation also reportedly predicted response strongly.

Generated by immunoSEQ multiplex PCR, the TCRdb table keeps only in-frame clones and is missing some. The table lists roughly 100,000 clones, under 90% of them singletons, with roughly 2.5% in the top ten. The clonotype originates from a human donor with non-small cell lung cancer that progressed on radiotherapy plus ipilimumab. Some clones in this sample may be carry-over from other donors' samples. The chain carries TRBV9 and TRBJ1-5; D is unclear. The sample here was peripheral blood, taken from a patient treated with radiotherapy plus ipilimumab. This CDR3 reads CASSSNPDPRGGQPQHF. The CDR3 nucleotides read TGTGCCAGCAGCTCAAACCCAGACCCCCGGGGAGGTCAGCCCCAGCATTTT.